Following are 3 T cell receptor beta chains from one sample sequenced in a study of cytomegalovirus exposure and HLA in healthy donors. Both 60 Vbeta primers and 13 Jbeta primers went into the PCR. Sequencing used immunoSEQ multiplex PCR; TCRdb keeps in-frame clones, though not all of them. The data show some 190,000 clones, less than 90% seen once. The specimen sequenced was PBMCs. The receptor source for this set is a girl between 10 and 17 years old in good health and CMV-seropositive.

The chain uses TRBV7-9 and TRBJ2-3; 13 bases align to TRBD2. V was pared by 0 bases and J by 0 bases, with 3 bases of the junction left unmatched. The V gene's germline CDR1 is SEHNR and CDR2 FQNEAQ (reference sequence). The CDR3 contains 18 residues. Written as DNA, the CDR3 is TGTGCCAGCAGCTTAGCACTAGCGGGAGGGTCTAGCACAGATACGCAGTATTTT. Encoded protein: CASSLALAGGSSTDTQYF.

DNA for the CDR3: TGTGCCAGCAGTGAGGGCGTTACGCAGTATTTT. Amino acid sequence: CASSEGVTQYF. This chain links TRBV6-1 with TRBJ2-3; D gene ambiguous. Germline lookup yields CDR1 MNHNS and CDR2 SASEGT. Trimming took 3 bases from V and 8 from J, leaving 6 bases between them. The CDR3 contains 11 residues.

V gene TRBV25-1 combines with J gene TRBJ2-5; possible D gene TRBD2, 6 bases. TRBJ2-7 matches the DNA end more closely, so the J call is doubtful. The CDR3 has 15 residues. Germline loops: CDR1 MGHDK, CDR2 SYGVNS. In DNA, the CDR3 is TGTGCCAGCAGTGATCTCCGGGACTCTCACTACGAGCAGTACTTC. Amino acids: CASSDLRDSHYEQYF.